These 2 T cell receptor beta chains were sequenced from one sample in a study of cytomegalovirus exposure and HLA in healthy donors. PCR involved 60 Vbeta and 13 Jbeta primers. The repertoire was sequenced with immunoSEQ multiplex PCR; TCRdb's copy has only in-frame clones and lacks some. This sample has over 85,000 clones, with roughly 76% found just once. Material for sequencing was PBMCs. These receptor sequences come from a female donor in good health and CMV-seronegative.

The chain employs TRBV13 and TRBJ2-7; TRBD1 agrees at 9 bases. The CDR3 is made up of 15 amino acids. Germline CDR1 is PRHDT and CDR2 is FYEKMQ (reference sequence). After removal of 5 bases from V and 6 bases from J, the junction contained 11 bases not matched to a gene. CDR3 nucleotide sequence: TGTGCCAGCAGCCACATTGCGGGACAGGGCTTCGAGCAGTACTTC. This translates into CASSHIAGQGFEQYF.

The rearrangement links TRBV12-5 to TRBJ1-1; D is uncertain. Trimming removed 4 bases from V and 5 bases from J, with 14 bases in between. The CDR3 runs 14 residues. Germline CDR1 is LGHNT and CDR2 is FRNRAP. In DNA, the CDR3 is TGTGCTAGTGGTTCCCCCGCGGAGGGAACTGAAGCTTTCTTT. This encodes CASGSPAEGTEAFF.